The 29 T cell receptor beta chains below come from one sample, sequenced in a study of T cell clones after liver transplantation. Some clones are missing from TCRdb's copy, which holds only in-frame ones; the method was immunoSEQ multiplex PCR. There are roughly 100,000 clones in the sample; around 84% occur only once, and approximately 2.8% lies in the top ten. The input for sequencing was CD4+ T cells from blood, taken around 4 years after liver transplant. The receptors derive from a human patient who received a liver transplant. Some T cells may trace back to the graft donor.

The CDR3 nucleotides are TGTGCCAGCAGCTTGGGAACAGTTAGCAATCAGCCCCAGCATTTT. Protein product: CASSLGTVSNQPQHF. This rearrangement joins TRBV7-8 to TRBJ1-5; D remains ambiguous. The ends were cut back, 3 bases at V and 0 bases at J, with 9 bases in the middle. The germline V gene encodes CDR1 SGHVS and CDR2 FQNEAQ. The CDR3 has 15 amino acids.

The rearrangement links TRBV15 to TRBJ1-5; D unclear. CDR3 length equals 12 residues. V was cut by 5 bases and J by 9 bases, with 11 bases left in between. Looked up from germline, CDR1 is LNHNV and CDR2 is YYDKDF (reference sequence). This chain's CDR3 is CATSLSRSPQHF. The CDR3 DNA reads TGTGCCACCAGCTTATCCCGGTCGCCCCAGCATTTT. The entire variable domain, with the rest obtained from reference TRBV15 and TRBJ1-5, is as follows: DAMVIQNPRYQVTQFGKPVTLSCSQTLNHNVMYWYQQKSSQAPKLLFHYYDKDFNNEADTPDNFQSRRPNTSFCFLDIRSPGLGDTAMYLCATSLSRSPQHFGDGTRLSIL.

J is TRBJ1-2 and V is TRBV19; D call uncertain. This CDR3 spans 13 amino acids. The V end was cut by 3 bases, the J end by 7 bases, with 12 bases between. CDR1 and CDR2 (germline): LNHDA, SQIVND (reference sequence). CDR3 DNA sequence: TGTGCCAGTAGTATTCCTTTTGAAGTTGGCTACACCTTC. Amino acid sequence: CASSIPFEVGYTF.

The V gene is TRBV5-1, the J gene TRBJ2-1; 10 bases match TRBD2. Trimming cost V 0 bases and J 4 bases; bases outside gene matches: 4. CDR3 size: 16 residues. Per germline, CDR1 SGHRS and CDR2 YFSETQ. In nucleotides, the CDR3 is TGCGCCAGCAGCTTGGGACTAGCGGGCTTTTACAATGAGCAGTTCTTC. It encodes CASSLGLAGFYNEQFF.

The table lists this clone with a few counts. This CDR3 reads CASSFGIGQGINEQYF. The CDR3 bases are TGTGCCAGCAGCTTTGGCATCGGACAGGGCATCAACGAGCAGTACTTC. The chain has TRBV7-9 and TRBJ2-7; 8 nucleotides line up with TRBD1. CDR3 size: 16 residues. V lost 3 bases and J lost 5; bases outside the gene matches: 12. Germline V gene lookup returns CDR1 SEHNR and CDR2 FQNEAQ (reference sequence).

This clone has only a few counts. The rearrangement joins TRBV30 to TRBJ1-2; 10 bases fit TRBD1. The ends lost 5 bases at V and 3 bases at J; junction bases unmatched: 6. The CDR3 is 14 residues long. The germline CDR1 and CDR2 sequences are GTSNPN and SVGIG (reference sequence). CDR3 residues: CAWASGQGDYGYTF. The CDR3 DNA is TGTGCCTGGGCCTCCGGACAGGGGGACTATGGCTACACCTTC.

CDR3 in amino acids: CASSLAGGPYNEKLFF. DNA for the CDR3: TGTGCCAGCAGCTTGGCCGGGGGGCCCTATAATGAAAAACTGTTTTTT. J is TRBJ1-4 and V is TRBV5-4, with a weak D call TRBD1 (6 bases). Germline V gene sequence: CDR1 SGHNT, CDR2 YYREEE (reference sequence). Trimming removed 0 bases from V and 4 bases from J, with 13 bases in between. CDR3 length equals 16 residues. The full variable domain, its missing parts supplied by reference TRBV5-4 and TRBJ1-4, is ETGVTQSPTHLIKTRGQQVTLRCSSQSGHNTVSWYQQALGQGPQFIFQYYREEENGRGNFPPRFSGLQFPNYSSELNVNALELDDSALYLCASSLAGGPYNEKLFFGSGTQLSVL.

This chain's CDR3 is CASRRSTSTQSRANVLTF. The CDR3, as DNA: TGTGCAAGTCGCAGATCAACGTCCACACAAAGTCGGGCCAACGTCCTGACTTTC. The genes are TRBV12-2 and TRBJ2-6; TRBD1 is the table's D call, not checked against the DNA. TRBV12-2 has pseudogene status. The CDR3 runs to 18 residues.

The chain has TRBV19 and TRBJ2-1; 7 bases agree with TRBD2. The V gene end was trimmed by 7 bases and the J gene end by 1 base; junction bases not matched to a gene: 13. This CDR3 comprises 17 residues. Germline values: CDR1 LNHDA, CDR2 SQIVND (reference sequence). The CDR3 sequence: CASNDLAEGMSYNEQFF. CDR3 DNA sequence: TGTGCCAGTAACGATCTAGCGGAGGGGATGTCCTACAATGAGCAGTTCTTC. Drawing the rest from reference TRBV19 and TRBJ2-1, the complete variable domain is DGGITQSPKYLFRKEGQNVTLSCEQNLNHDAMYWYRQDPGQGLRLIYYSQIVNDFQKGDIAEGYSVSREKKESFPLTVTSAQKNPTAFYLCASNDLAEGMSYNEQFFGPGTRLTVL.

CDR3 coding DNA: TGTGCCAGCTCACGGGACGTCATGTTGAACACTGAAGCTTTCTTT. Its translation: CASSRDVMLNTEAFF. This chain links TRBV18 with TRBJ1-1, with D maybe TRBD1 (5 bases). CDR1 and CDR2 from the germline V gene are KGHSH and LQKENI. The V end lost 4 bases, the J end lost 0 bases, and 12 bases lay between the germline ends. The CDR3 extends over 15 amino acids.

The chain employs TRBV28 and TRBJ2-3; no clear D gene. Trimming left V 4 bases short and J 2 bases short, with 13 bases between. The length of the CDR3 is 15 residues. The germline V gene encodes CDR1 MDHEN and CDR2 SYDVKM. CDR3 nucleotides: TGTGCCAGCAGTTCCCGACCGCCCCACACAGATACGCAGTATTTT. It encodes CASSSRPPHTDTQYF.

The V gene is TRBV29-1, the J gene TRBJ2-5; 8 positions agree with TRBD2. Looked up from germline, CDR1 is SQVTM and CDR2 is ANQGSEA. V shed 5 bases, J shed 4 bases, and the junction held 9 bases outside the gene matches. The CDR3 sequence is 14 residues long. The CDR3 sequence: CSVLPGGAGETQYF. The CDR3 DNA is TGCAGCGTTCTACCCGGGGGGGCCGGAGAGACCCAGTACTTC.

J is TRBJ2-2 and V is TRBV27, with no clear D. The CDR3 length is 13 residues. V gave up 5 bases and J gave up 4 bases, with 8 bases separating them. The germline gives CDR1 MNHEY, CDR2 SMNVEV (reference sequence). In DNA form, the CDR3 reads TGTGCCAGCAGTCTACAGCCCACCGGGGAGCTGTTTTTT. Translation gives CASSLQPTGELFF.

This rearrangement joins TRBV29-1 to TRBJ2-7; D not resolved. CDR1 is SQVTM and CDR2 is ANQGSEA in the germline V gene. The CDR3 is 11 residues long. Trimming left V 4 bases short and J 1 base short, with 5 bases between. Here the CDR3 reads CSVAGSYEQYF. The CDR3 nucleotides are TGCAGCGTTGCCGGTTCCTACGAGCAGTACTTC.

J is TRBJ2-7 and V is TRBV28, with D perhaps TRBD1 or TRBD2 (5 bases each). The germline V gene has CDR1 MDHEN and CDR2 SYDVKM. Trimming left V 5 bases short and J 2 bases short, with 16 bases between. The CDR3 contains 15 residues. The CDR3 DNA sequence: TGTGCCAGCAGTGAATCCGGGACGGACCCCTACGAGCAGTACTTC. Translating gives CASSESGTDPYEQYF.

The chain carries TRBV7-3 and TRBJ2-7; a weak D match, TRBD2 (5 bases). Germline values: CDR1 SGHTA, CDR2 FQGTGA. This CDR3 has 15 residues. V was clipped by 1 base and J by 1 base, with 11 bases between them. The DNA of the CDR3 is TGTGCCAGCAGCTTAAACCCCGGGGTTTCCTACGAGCAGTACTTC. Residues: CASSLNPGVSYEQYF.

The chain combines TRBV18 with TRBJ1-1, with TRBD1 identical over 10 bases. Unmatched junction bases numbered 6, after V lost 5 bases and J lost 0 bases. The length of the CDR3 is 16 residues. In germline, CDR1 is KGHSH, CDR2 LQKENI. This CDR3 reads CASSTGTGVVNTEAFF. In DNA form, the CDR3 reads TGTGCCAGCTCAACCGGGACAGGGGTCGTGAACACTGAAGCTTTCTTT.

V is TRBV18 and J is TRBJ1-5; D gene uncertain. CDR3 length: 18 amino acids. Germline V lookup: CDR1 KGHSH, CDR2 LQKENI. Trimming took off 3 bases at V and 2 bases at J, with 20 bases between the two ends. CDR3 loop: CASSPPGRIRDGNQPQHF. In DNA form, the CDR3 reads TGTGCCAGCTCACCTCCTGGACGGATCCGTGATGGCAATCAGCCCCAGCATTTT.

This CDR3 is CASSYSQLNQPQHF. DNA of the CDR3: TGTGCCAGCAGTTACTCGCAGCTCAATCAGCCCCAGCATTTT. The chain uses TRBV6-5 and TRBJ1-5; D ambiguous. The germline CDR1 and CDR2 sequences are MNHEY and SVGAGI. Trimming pared 0 bases from V and 3 bases from J, leaving 6 bases between. The CDR3 contains 14 residues.

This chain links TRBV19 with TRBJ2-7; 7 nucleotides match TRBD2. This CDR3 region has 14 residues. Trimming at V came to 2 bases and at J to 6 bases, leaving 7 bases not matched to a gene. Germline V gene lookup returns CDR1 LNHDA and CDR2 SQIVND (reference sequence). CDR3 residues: CASSIRGGSGEQYF. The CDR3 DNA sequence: TGTGCCAGTAGTATAAGGGGCGGGAGTGGCGAGCAGTACTTC.

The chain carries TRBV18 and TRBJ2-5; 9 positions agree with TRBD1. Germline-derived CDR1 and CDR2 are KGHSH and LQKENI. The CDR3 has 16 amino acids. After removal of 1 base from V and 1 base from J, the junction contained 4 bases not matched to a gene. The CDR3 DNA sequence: TGTGCCAGCTCACCACTGGGGACAGGGATCCAAGAGACCCAGTACTTC. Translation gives CASSPLGTGIQETQYF.

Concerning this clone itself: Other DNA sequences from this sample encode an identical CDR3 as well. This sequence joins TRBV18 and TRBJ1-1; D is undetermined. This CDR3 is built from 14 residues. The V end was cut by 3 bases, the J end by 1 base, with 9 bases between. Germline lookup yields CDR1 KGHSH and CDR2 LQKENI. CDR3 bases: TGTGCCAGCTCACCGGTCAGTCGGAACACTGAAGCTTTCTTT. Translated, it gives CASSPVSRNTEAFF.

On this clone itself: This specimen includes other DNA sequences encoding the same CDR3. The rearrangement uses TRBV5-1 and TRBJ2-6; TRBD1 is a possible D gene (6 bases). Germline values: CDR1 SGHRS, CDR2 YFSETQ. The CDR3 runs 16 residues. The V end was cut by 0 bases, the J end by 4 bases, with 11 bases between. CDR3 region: CASSLGQGSGANVLTF. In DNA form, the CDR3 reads TGCGCCAGCAGCTTGGGGCAGGGGTCGGGGGCCAACGTCCTGACTTTC.

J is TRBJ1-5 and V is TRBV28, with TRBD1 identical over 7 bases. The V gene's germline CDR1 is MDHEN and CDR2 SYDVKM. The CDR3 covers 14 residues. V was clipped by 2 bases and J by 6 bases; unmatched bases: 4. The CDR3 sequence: CASSLATGRQPQHF. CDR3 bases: TGTGCCAGCAGTTTAGCGACAGGGCGTCAGCCCCAGCATTTT.

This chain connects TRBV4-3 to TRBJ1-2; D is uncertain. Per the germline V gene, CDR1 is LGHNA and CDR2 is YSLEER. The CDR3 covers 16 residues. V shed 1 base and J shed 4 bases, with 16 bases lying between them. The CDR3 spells CASSQAIFTAGYGYTF. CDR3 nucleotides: TGCGCCAGCAGCCAAGCGATTTTTACAGCGGGCTATGGCTACACCTTC.

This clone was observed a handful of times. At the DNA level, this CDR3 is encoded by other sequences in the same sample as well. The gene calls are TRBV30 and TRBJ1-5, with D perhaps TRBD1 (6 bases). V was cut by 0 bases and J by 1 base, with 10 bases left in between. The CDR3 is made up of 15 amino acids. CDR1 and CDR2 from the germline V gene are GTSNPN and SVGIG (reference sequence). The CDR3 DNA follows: TGTGCCTGGAGTGTACGGCAGGGGAGCAATCAGCCCCAGCATTTT. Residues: CAWSVRQGSNQPQHF.

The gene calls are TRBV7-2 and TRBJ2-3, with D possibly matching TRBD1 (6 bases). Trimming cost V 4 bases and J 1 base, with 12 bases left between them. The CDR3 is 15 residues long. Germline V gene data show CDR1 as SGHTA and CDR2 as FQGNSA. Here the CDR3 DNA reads TGTGCCAGCAGCTCAGGGGAAGGGGGCACAGATACGCAGTATTTT. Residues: CASSSGEGGTDTQYF.

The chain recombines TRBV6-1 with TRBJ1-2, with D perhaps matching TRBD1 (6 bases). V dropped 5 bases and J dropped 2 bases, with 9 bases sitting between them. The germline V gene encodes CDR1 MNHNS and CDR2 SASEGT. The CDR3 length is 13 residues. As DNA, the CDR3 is TGTGCCAGCAGTCCCGACAGGAACTATGGCTACACCTTC. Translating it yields CASSPDRNYGYTF.

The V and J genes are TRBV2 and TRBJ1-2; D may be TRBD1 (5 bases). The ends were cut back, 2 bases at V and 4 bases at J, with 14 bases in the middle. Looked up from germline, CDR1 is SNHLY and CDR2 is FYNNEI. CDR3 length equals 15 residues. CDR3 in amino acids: CASSEIGGPIYGYTF. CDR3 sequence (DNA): TGTGCCAGCAGTGAAATTGGGGGTCCGATCTATGGCTACACCTTC.